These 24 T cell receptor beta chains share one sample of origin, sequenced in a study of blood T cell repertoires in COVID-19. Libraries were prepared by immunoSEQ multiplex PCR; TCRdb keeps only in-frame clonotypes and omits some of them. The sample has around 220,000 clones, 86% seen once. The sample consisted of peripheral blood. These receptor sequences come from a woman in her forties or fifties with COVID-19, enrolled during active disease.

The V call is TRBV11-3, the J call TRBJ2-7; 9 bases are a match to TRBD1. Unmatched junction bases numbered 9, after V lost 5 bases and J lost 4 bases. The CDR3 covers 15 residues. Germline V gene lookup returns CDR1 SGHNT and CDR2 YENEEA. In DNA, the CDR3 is TGTGCCAGCAGCCGGGGCCGGGACAGGGAGTACGAGCAGTACTTC. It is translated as CASSRGRDREYEQYF.

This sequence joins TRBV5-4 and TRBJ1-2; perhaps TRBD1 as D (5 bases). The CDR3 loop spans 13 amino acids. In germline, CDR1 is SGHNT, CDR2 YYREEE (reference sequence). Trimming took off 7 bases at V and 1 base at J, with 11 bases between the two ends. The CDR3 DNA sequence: TGTGCCAGCTCTCCAGGACATAACTATGGCTACACCTTC. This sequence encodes CASSPGHNYGYTF.

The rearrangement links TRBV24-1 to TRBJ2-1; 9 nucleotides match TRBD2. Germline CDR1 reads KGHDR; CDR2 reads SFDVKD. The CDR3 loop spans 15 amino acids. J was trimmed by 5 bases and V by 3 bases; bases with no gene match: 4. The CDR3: CATSDPGTSNNEQFF. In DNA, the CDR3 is TGTGCCACCAGTGATCCCGGGACTAGCAACAATGAGCAGTTCTTC.

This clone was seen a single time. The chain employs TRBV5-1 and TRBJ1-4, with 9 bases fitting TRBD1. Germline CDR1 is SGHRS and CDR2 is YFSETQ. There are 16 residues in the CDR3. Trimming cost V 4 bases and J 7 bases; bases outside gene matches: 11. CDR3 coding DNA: TGCGCCAGCAGCATAGGGACAGGGAAGGTGGGTGAAAAACTGTTTTTT. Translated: CASSIGTGKVGEKLFF.

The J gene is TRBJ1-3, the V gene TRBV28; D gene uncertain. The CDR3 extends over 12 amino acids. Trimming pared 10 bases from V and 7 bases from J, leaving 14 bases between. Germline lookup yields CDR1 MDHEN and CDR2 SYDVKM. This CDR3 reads CATISFGNTIYF. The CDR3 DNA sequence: TGTGCCACCATCTCGTTCGGTAACACCATATATTTT.

Here the CDR3 reads CASHSSRAGLGTDTQYF. CDR3 coding DNA: TGTGCCAGCCACAGCTCACGGGCGGGACTTGGGACAGATACGCAGTATTTT. The V and J genes are TRBV18 and TRBJ2-3; maybe TRBD2 (6 bases). This CDR3 region has 17 residues. V lost 8 bases, J lost 3 bases, and 24 bases lay in between. Per germline, CDR1 KGHSH and CDR2 LQKENI.

This CDR3 is CASSPRLNTDTQYF. The CDR3 DNA reads as TGCGCCAGCAGCCCGCGACTAAACACAGATACGCAGTATTTT. The chain employs TRBV5-1 and TRBJ2-3, with D possibly TRBD2 on 5 matching bases. This CDR3 spans 14 amino acids. V lost 4 bases and J lost 2, with 11 bases in between. Germline V gene lookup returns CDR1 SGHRS and CDR2 YFSETQ. Combining the CDR3 with reference TRBV5-1 and TRBJ2-3 gives the whole variable domain KAGVTQTPRYLIKTRGQQVTLSCSPISGHRSVSWYQQTPGQGLQFLFEYFSETQRNKGNFPGRFSGRQFSNSRSEMNVSTLELGDSALYLCASSPRLNTDTQYFGPGTRLTVL.

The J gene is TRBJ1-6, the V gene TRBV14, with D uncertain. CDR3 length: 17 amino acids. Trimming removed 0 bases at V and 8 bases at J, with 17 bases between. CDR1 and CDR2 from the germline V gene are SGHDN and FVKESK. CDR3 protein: CASSQDRSRLKDSPLHF. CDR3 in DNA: TGTGCCAGCAGCCAAGATAGATCGAGACTGAAGGATTCACCCCTCCACTTT.

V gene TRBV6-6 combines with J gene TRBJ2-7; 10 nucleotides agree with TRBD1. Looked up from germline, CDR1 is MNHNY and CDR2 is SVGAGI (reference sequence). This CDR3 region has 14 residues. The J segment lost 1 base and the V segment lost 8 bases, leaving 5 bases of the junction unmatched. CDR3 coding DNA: TGTGCCAGCGGAAGGACAGGGGGTTCCTACGAGCAGTACGTC. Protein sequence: CASGRTGGSYEQYV.

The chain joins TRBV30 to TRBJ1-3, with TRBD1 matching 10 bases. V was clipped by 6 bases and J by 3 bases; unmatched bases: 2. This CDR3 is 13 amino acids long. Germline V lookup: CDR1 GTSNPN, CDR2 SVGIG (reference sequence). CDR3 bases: TGTGCCTGCGACAGGGGGCTTGGAAACACCATATATTTT. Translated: CACDRGLGNTIYF. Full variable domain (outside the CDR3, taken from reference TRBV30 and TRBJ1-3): SQTIHQWPATLVQPVGSPLSLECTVEGTSNPNLYWYRQAAGRGLQLLFYSVGIGQISSEVPQNLSASRPQDRQFILSSKKLLLSDSGFYLCACDRGLGNTIYFGEGSWLTVV.

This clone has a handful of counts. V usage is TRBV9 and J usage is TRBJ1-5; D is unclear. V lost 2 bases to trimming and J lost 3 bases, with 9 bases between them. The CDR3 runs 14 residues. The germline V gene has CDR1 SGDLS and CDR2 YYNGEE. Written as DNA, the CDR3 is TGTGCCAGCAGCGTCGCGGGGTTCAATCAGCCCCAGCATTTT. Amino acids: CASSVAGFNQPQHF.

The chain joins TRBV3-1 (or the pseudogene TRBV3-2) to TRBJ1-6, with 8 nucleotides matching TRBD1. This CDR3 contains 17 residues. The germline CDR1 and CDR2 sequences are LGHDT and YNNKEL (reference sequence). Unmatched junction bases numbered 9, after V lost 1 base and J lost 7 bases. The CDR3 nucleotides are TGTGCCAGCAGCCAAGGGACATGGGACAGGCCGAATTCACCCCTCCACTTT. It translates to CASSQGTWDRPNSPLHF.

CDR3 bases: TGTGCCAGTAGTATACAGGGGACCGGGGAGCTGTTTTTT. Its protein is CASSIQGTGELFF. This chain connects TRBV19 to TRBJ2-2; TRBD1 might be the D (6 bases). Trimming left V 2 bases short and J 5 bases short, with 6 bases between. CDR1 and CDR2 (germline): LNHDA, SQIVND (reference sequence). There are 13 residues in the CDR3. The full variable domain, with the rest looked up from reference TRBV19 and TRBJ2-2, is DGGITQSPKYLFRKEGQNVTLSCEQNLNHDAMYWYRQDPGQGLRLIYYSQIVNDFQKGDIAEGYSVSREKKESFPLTVTSAQKNPTAFYLCASSIQGTGELFFGEGSRLTVL.

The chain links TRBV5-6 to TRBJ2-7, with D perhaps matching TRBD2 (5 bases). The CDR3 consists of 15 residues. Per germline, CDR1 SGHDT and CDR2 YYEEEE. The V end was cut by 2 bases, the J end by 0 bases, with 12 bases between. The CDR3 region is CASSLEQRPSYEQYV. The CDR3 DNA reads TGTGCCAGCAGCTTAGAGCAGCGGCCCTCCTACGAGCAGTACGTC.

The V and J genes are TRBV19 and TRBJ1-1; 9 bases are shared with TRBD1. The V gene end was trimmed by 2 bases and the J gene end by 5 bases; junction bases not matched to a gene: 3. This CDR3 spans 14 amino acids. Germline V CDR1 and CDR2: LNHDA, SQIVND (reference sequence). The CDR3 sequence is CASSITGGGTEAFF. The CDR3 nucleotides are TGTGCCAGTAGTATAACAGGGGGCGGAACTGAAGCTTTCTTT.

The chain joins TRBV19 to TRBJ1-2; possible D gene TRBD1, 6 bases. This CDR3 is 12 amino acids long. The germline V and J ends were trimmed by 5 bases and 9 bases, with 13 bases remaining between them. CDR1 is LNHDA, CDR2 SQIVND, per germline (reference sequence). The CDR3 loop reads CASSAFDRSYTF. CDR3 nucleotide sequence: TGTGCCAGTAGTGCCTTTGACAGGAGCTACACCTTC.

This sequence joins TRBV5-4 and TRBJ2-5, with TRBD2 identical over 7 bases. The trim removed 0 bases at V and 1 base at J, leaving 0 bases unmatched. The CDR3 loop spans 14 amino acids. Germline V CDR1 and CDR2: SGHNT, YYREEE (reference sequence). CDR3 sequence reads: CASSLGLAQETQYF. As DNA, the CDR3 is TGTGCCAGCAGCTTGGGACTAGCCCAAGAGACCCAGTACTTC.

The DNA for the CDR3 is TGCGCCAGCAGCCAAGTGCGGGACAGGGCCTACGAGCAGTACTTC. This codes for CASSQVRDRAYEQYF. The chain uses TRBV4-1 and TRBJ2-7; TRBD1 matches 9 bases. The germline V gene encodes CDR1 MGHRA and CDR2 YSYEKL. The V and J ends lost 1 base and 2 bases, in that order; junction bases with no gene match: 3. CDR3 length equals 15 residues.

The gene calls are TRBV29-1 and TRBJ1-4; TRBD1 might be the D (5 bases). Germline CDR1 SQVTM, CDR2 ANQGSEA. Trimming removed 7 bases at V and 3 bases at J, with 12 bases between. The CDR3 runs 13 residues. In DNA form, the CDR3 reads TGCAGCGCTTCCGGGGGGTCTAATGAAAAACTGTTTTTT. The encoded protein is CSASGGSNEKLFF. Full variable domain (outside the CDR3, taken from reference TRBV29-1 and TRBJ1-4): SAVISQKPSRDICQRGTSLTIQCQVDSQVTMMFWYRQQPGQSLTLIATANQGSEATYESGFVIDKFPISRPNLTFSTLTVSNMSPEDSSIYLCSASGGSNEKLFFGSGTQLSVL.

The CDR3 loop is CAWSVTSGAQETQYF. The CDR3 DNA sequence: TGTGCCTGGAGTGTGACTAGCGGGGCTCAAGAGACCCAGTACTTC. V is TRBV30 and J is TRBJ2-5, with 11 bases aligning to TRBD2. The V gene end was trimmed by 0 bases and the J gene end by 2 bases; junction bases not matched to a gene: 2. The CDR3 spans 15 residues. Germline assignment: CDR1 GTSNPN and CDR2 SVGIG (reference sequence).

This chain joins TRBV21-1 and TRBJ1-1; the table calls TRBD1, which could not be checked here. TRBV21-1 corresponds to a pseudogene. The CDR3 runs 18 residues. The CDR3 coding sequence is TGTGCCAGCAGCAAAAAGGGGAAATTATATCTGGGGAACACTGAAGCTTTCTTT. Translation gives CASSKKGKLYLGNTEAFF.

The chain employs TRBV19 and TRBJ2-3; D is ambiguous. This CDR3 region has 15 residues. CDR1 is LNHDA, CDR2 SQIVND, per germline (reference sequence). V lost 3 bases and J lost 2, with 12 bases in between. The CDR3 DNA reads TGTGCCAGTAGTATTGGCAAAACATTCACAGATACGCAGTATTTT. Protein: CASSIGKTFTDTQYF.

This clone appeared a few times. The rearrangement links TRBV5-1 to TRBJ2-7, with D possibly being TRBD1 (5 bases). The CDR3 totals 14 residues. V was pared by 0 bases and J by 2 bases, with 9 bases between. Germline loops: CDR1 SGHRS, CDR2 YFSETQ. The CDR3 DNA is TGCGCCAGCAGCTTGGGTGGGGCAGCCTACGAGCAGTACTTC. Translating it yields CASSLGGAAYEQYF.

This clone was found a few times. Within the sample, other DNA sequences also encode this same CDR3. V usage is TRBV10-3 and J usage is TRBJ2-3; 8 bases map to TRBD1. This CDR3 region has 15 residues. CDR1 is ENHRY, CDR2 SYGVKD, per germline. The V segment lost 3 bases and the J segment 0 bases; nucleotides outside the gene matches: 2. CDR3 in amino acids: CAISDRDRSTDTQYF. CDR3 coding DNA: TGTGCCATCAGTGACCGGGACAGGAGCACAGATACGCAGTATTTT.